The entry below gives a single T cell receptor beta chain sequence along with its context. This sample is drawn from a study of blood T cell repertoires in COVID-19. This CDR3 has 15 residues. CDR1 is SGHTA and CDR2 is FQGNSA in the germline V gene. With V trimmed by 5 bases and J by 2 bases, 7 bases remained unmatched. In the study's own analysis: Estimates of nucleated cell counts were drawn from the amplification of reference gene primers. Profiled with immunoSEQ multiplex PCR; TCRdb holds only in-frame clones, not every one. Clone size and V and J calls were adopted from that table, with D and trimming inferred from the DNA. This table has around 330,000 clones, about nine tenths appearing once.

This chain connects TRBV7-2 to TRBJ1-2; TRBD1 agrees at 8 bases. Sequencing was carried out using peripheral blood. The clonotype originates from a young woman with COVID-19, enrolled during active disease. CDR3 residues: CASSHLRTGNYGYTF. DNA for the CDR3: TGTGCCAGCAGCCACCTCCGGACAGGGAACTATGGCTACACCTTC.